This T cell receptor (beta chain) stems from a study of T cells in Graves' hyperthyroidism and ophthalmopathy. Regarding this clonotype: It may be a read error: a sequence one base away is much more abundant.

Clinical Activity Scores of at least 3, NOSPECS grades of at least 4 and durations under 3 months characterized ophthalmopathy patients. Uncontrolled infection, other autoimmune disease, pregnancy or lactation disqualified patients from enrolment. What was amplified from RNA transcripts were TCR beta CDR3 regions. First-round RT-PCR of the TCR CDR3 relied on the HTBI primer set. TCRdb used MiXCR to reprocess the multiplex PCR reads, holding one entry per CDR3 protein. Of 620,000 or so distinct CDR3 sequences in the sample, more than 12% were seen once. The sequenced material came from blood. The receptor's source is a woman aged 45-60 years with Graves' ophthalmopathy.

The CDR3 coding sequence is TGTGCCAGCAGCCCAAATGGACAGGTGGACACCGGGGAGCTGTTTTTT. It codes for CASSPNGQVDTGELFF. The chain uses TRBV7-6 and TRBJ2-2; 7 bases agree with TRBD1. CDR1 SGHVS and CDR2 FNYEAQ come from the germline V gene. The CDR3 runs 16 residues. V was clipped by 5 bases and J by 3 bases; unmatched bases: 9.